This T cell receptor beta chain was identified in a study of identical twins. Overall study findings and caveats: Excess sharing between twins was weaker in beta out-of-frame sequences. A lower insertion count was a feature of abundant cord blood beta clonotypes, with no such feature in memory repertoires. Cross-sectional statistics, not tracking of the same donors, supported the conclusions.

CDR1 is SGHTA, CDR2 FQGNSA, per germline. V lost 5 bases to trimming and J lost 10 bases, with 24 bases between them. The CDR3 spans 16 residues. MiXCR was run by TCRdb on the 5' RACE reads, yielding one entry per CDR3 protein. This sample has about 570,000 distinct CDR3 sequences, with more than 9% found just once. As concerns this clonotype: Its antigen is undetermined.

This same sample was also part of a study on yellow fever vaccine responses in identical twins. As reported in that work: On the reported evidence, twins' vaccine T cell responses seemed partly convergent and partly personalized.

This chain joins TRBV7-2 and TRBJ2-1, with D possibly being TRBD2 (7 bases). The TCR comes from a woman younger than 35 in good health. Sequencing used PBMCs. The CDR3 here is CASSRTRGGDAGEQFF. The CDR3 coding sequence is TGTGCCAGCAGCCGAACTAGGGGGGGCGACGCAGGGGAGCAGTTCTTC.